Listed below are T cell receptor beta chains from one sample, sequenced in a study of T-cell reconstitution after alpha-beta-depleted transplantation in children. TCRdb independently ran MiXCR on the PCR reads; one entry per CDR3 protein. There are some 520,000 distinct CDR3 sequences in the sample; over 25% occur only once, and 2% to 2.5% lies in the top ten. The material sequenced was PBMCs from the stem cell graft donor, taken from the stem cell graft. These receptors were collected from a human donor who donated a stem cell graft to a child with aplastic anemia. Both conserved end residues are part of each CDR3. D genes are given only for firm matches. Expanded clones are given a class, and other clones once, few, many or no size at all.

clone_size j_call v_call d_call cdr3_aa cdr3_nt
few TRBJ2-7 TRBV27 NA CASSSGILYEQYF TGTGCCAGCAGTTCCGGGATACTCTACGAGCAGTACTTC
NA TRBJ1-2 TRBV20-1 NA CSAPGYGYTF TGCAGTGCCCCGGGCTATGGCTACACCTTC
NA TRBJ2-4 TRBV24-1 NA CATSAAGLAKNIQYF TGTGCCACCAGTGCAGCGGGCCTAGCCAAAAACATTCAGTACTTC
NA TRBJ2-7 TRBV20-1 NA CSVLARGLEQYF TGCAGTGTTTTAGCGAGAGGCCTAGAGCAGTACTTC
NA TRBJ2-4 TRBV29-1 NA CSVAMRARAKNIQYF TGCAGCGTTGCTATGAGGGCCCGGGCCAAAAACATTCAGTACTTC
few TRBJ2-7 TRBV20-1 TRBD2 CSATQTSGRSYEQYF TGCAGTGCTACCCAAACTAGCGGGCGATCCTACGAGCAGTACTTC
NA TRBJ2-7 TRBV9 NA CASSANGIGYYEQYF TGTGCCAGCAGCGCAAACGGGATCGGATACTACGAGCAGTACTTC
NA TRBJ2-2 TRBV7-9 NA CASSFAGTGELFF TGTGCCAGCAGCTTCGCAGGCACCGGGGAGCTGTTTTTT
once TRBJ1-4 TRBV18 NA CASSPGTGSNEKLFF TGTGCCAGCTCACCAGGAACAGGGTCTAATGAAAAACTGTTTTTT
few TRBJ1-1 TRBV11-3 TRBD1 CASSLATGKRLNTEAFF TGTGCCAGCAGCCTAGCGACAGGGAAGAGGCTGAACACTGAAGCTTTCTTT
few TRBJ2-3 TRBV20-1 TRBD2 CSAKGLAENTDTQYF TGCAGTGCTAAGGGACTAGCGGAGAACACAGATACGCAGTATTTT
NA TRBJ2-3 TRBV6-5 NA CASSSAQGMRTDTQYF TGTGCCAGCAGTTCAGCTCAGGGTATGCGTACAGATACGCAGTATTTT
NA TRBJ2-2 TRBV12-3/TRBV12-4 TRBD1 CASSFWGQGSGELFF TGTGCCAGCAGTTTTTGGGGACAGGGGTCCGGGGAGCTGTTTTTT
NA TRBJ1-6 TRBV15 NA CATSGGDRNNSPLHF TGTGCCACCAGCGGGGGAGACAGGAATAATTCACCCCTCCACTTT
NA TRBJ2-1 TRBV29-1 NA CSVDRGVNEQFF TGCAGCGTTGACAGGGGGGTCAATGAGCAGTTCTTC
NA TRBJ2-7 TRBV6-1 TRBD1 CASSHRGTGTLYEQYF TGTGCCAGCAGCCACCGGGGGACAGGGACCCTCTACGAGCAGTACTTC
NA TRBJ1-4 TRBV12-3/TRBV12-4 TRBD1 CASSLVQGANEKLFF TGTGCCAGCAGTTTAGTACAGGGGGCTAATGAAAAACTGTTTTTT
NA TRBJ1-5 TRBV20-1 TRBD1 CSANRDSNPHQPQHF TGCAGTGCAAACAGGGACAGTAATCCGCATCAGCCCCAGCATTTT
few TRBJ2-5 TRBV7-2 NA CASSFGQETQYF TGTGCCAGCAGCTTTGGCCAAGAGACCCAGTACTTC
NA TRBJ1-4 TRBV20-1 TRBD1 CSARDPRQGGEKLFF TGCAGTGCTAGAGATCCCCGACAGGGTGGGGAAAAACTGTTTTTT
NA TRBJ2-6 TRBV19 NA CASSRQGSRASSSGANVLTF TGTGCCAGTAGTAGGCAGGGCAGCCGAGCGAGTAGCTCTGGGGCCAACGTCCTGACTTTC
few TRBJ1-2 TRBV20-1 NA CSALATAQLVYGYTF TGCAGTGCCCTAGCGACAGCCCAGCTAGTCTATGGCTACACCTTC
few TRBJ1-1 TRBV29-1 NA CSVLWEIEAFF TGCAGCGTTTTGTGGGAGATTGAAGCTTTCTTT